This TCR beta chain appears in the sequencing data of a study of regulatory T cells in long-lasting Graves disease (dated by TCRdb to about 2021). Looking at the study overall: Antithyroid drugs had been taken for less than 3 months by newly diagnosed Graves' disease patients. This study used TCR sequencing and RNA sequencing of peripheral blood to compare persistent Graves' disease patients against newly diagnosed Graves' disease patients. The study took place in China and was registered as a clinical trial. A total of roughly 35 samples underwent TCR sequencing: about 13 from persistent and roughly 20 from newly diagnosed Graves' disease patients.

Taken from cysteine to phenylalanine, the CDR3 has 17 residues. Just the 51-base CDR3 DNA is kept, in frame starting at base 1. Trimming takes 4 bases off V and 4 bases off J; junction bases not matched to a gene: 14. From a lookup of the germline V gene, CDR1 and CDR2 are SNHLY and FYNNEI. The library was made by multiplex PCR. Sequencer: Illumina HiSeq 4000. TCR beta libraries were built with iRepertoire HTBI primers and Arm-PCR amplification of CDR3 regions. Before sequencing, the PCR products went through gel purification. Per the original workflow: Gene usage analysis of CDR3 amino acid clonotypes relied on the approximately 60 TRBV and 14 TRBJ segments identified across samples. Filtered high-quality paired reads were merged into contigs using COPE and FqMerger. Contigs were aligned with BLAST to IMGT TRBV, TRBD and TRBJ reference genes, and CDR3 was defined per IMGT. Any clonotype with a frequency above 0.1% was classified as a highly expanded clone. Shannon entropy was used to measure repertoire diversity, and the Gini coefficient was used to measure V-J evenness. Public clonotypes were defined as clonotypes shared by more than one individual. TCRdb reanalyzed the raw reads on its own, using fastp at Q25 for trimming and MiXCR for clone calling, and kept in-frame beta chains. Duplicate CDR3 protein sequences are folded into a single record with the most common DNA and genes. The V and J calls come from TCRdb's annotation, not from the publication. The table for this sample lists 500,000 or so distinct CDR3 sequences; 16% of them were counted only once. 20% to 25% of the sample lies in the top ten.

In its sample, this clonotype was seen a few times. This receptor's antigen is unknown. No base qualities exist here, and no much larger clone lies one base off it. Taken with the paper, the label for time point translates to: newly diagnosed GD, antithyroid drugs for less than 3 months. For both TCR sequencing and RNA sequencing, RNA was extracted from PBMCs using TRIzol. The diagnosis of Graves' disease followed American Thyroid Association guidelines. Recruitment of patients was carried out at an endocrinology department in Xi'an, China. Each patient gave about 9.1 milliliters of peripheral blood, collected in an EDTA anticoagulant tube. Ficoll Paque Plus density gradient separation was used to isolate PBMCs, and no further T cell sorting was done. An Agilent 2100 Bioanalyzer and agarose gel were used to check RNA quality, and a NanoDrop 2000 was used to measure RNA concentration. What the authors observed across the whole study: Persistent patients shared more public clonotypes among themselves (roughly 2,700) than newly diagnosed patients did (nearly 1,000). As a limitation, the authors acknowledged that the small sample size may reduce accuracy. Persistent Graves' disease patients showed lower TCR Shannon entropy and fewer highly expanded clones than newly diagnosed patients, suggesting clonal expansion. Sequencing and analysis were restricted to the TCR beta chain. Because the primary lesion, thyroid tissue, could not be accessed, the study looked at peripheral blood alone. Preferential use of TRBV28, TRBJ1-2 and TRBJ2-5 was observed in persistent disease, whereas TRBV20-1 and TRBJ2-1 were favored in newly diagnosed disease.

Another study also made use of these data, one on T cells in Graves' hyperthyroidism and ophthalmopathy. Per the second study: Graves' hyperthyroidism was defined as stable when no progression to ophthalmopathy occurred over 18 months of follow-up. Hyperthyroidism patients were newly diagnosed, had a disease duration of under 2 months, and were aged 18 to 65 years. Patients with uncontrolled infections, other autoimmune diseases, pregnancy or lactation were excluded. Diagnoses were established on the basis of clinical symptoms, serum thyroxine and TRAb, thyroid ultrasound, and orbital computed tomography. For the first round of RT-PCR on the TCR CDR3, the HTBI primer set was used together with the Qiagen OneStep RT-PCR kit. Most expanded thyroid clonotypes (frequency above 0.001) were also detected in blood, a finding suggesting that blood repertoires may reflect thyroid immune responses. Ophthalmopathy was separated from stable hyperthyroidism by a 13 V-J signature model, with approximately 86% sensitivity and 81% to 83% specificity obtained in cross-validation and 80%/75% obtained in testing. During validation, the model predicted progression to ophthalmopathy a median of about 6.3 months ahead of onset, with almost 71% sensitivity and less than 85% specificity. TCR V-J signatures able to tell the groups apart were searched for in a discovery cohort of 100 or so patients, of whom more than 40 had Graves' ophthalmopathy and around 58 had stable Graves' hyperthyroidism. Prospective prediction of ophthalmopathy was tested in an independent validation cohort consisting of 18 to 20 hyperthyroidism patients and around 16 patients who later progressed to ophthalmopathy. The 100 discovery patients were randomly split 7:3 into training and test sets. In addition, the study compared T-cell repertoires in thyroid tissue and in blood from roughly 6 Graves' hyperthyroidism patients. Once sampling was done, hyperthyroidism patients were given methimazole at a starting dose of 30 mg daily, whereas ophthalmopathy patients were given high-dose intravenous methylprednisolone. Libraries were constructed in a second round of multiplex PCR, after which size selection and purification were performed. Sequencing of the libraries was done on an Illumina HiSeq2000 using paired-end 100 bp reads. Raw data were processed with SOAPnuke, discarding reads with adapters, uncalled bases, mean Phred below 15, or no exact constant-primer or identifier match. COPE v1.2.5 was used to merge the high-quality paired reads, and each unique nucleotide sequence was defined as a clonotype. Clonotypes were aligned to IMGT TRBV, TRBD and TRBJ reference segments using MiTCR v1.1. Analysis was restricted to V-J combinations with a frequency above 0.0001, which covered roughly 99% of repertoires. The TCS score was defined as F50 (clonal expansion) divided by E x V (chaos), with BLOSUM62-based TCRdist calculated between CDR3 peptides within each V-J. Welch's t-statistics and random forest reduced around 550 V-J features to 10 to 15, which were used in a naive Bayes classifier (R e1071). Sample size was not statistically predetermined, and blinding of investigators to group allocation was not performed. The paper describes TCR Vbeta CDR3 sequencing of 135 peripheral blood samples, made up of some 40 ophthalmopathy patients, approximately 73 hyperthyroidism patients and roughly 17 progressor patients.

The receptor chain draws on TRBV2 and TRBJ2-7; 9 bases in between match TRBD2. Source: peripheral blood mononuclear cells (PBMCs), taken at new diagnosis, from a patient treated with antithyroid drugs. This clonotype was sampled from a woman aged 40-60 years with Graves disease. Donor details come from another sample of the same person, matched by shared clones. This receptor has the CDR3 CASSASPSAGGGYEQYF. Here is the DNA: TGTGCCAGCAGTGCATCCCCCAGCGCGGGGGGGGGGTACGAGCAGTACTTC.